Following are 15 T cell receptor beta chains from one sample sequenced in a study of post-analysis software for immune sequencing data. Regarding the study as a whole: The five TRBV segments detected at higher frequency in patients than in controls included TRBV5-6, TRBV5-1 and TRBV20-1.

The TCR beta cDNA libraries carried unique molecular identifiers. TCRdb redid the calling of the PCR reads with MiXCR, one entry per CDR3 protein. The table lists 450,000 to 650,000 distinct CDR3 sequences, about 40% of them singletons, with under 2% in the top ten. No antigen has been identified for these receptors. The source material was blood. These receptors came from a girl aged 10-17 years with multiple sclerosis.

The chain employs TRBV6-5 and TRBJ2-3; 9 nucleotides line up with TRBD2. The CDR3 runs 16 residues. Per the germline V gene, CDR1 is MNHEY and CDR2 is SVGAGI. The V gene end was trimmed by 5 bases and the J gene end by 4 bases; junction bases not matched to a gene: 10. The CDR3 loop reads CASSPGLAFRADTQYF. CDR3 coding DNA: TGTGCCAGCAGTCCGGGACTAGCTTTTAGAGCAGATACGCAGTATTTT.

The chain has TRBV10-3 and TRBJ2-7; 7 bases align to TRBD2. V lost 4 bases and J lost 3; bases outside the gene matches: 3. There are 13 residues in the CDR3. Germline loops: CDR1 ENHRY, CDR2 SYGVKD. The CDR3: CAISVGRGYEQYF. The CDR3 bases are TGTGCCATCAGTGTGGGGAGGGGCTACGAGCAGTACTTC.

The chain joins TRBV29-1 to TRBJ1-1; D is unresolved. With 3 bases removed from V and 1 base from J, the gap between germline ends came to 12 bases. This CDR3 is 14 amino acids long. The germline gives CDR1 SQVTM, CDR2 ANQGSEA. CDR3 nucleotide sequence: TGCAGCGTTGAGCCTAGAAGGAGGAACACTGAAGCTTTCTTT. Encoded protein: CSVEPRRRNTEAFF.

The chain combines TRBV5-5 with TRBJ1-3, with D hard to call. In germline, CDR1 is SGHKS, CDR2 YYEKEE (reference sequence). Trimming took 3 bases from V and 0 from J, leaving 13 bases between them. CDR3 length: 16 amino acids. The DNA of the CDR3 is TGTGCCAGCAGCTCCCCAGCATCTTACTCTGGAAACACCATATATTTT. This sequence encodes CASSSPASYSGNTIYF.

This CDR3 is CASSPDRDEQFF. The CDR3 DNA reads as TGCGCCAGCAGCCCCGACAGGGATGAGCAGTTCTTC. This rearrangement joins TRBV5-1 to TRBJ2-1; TRBD1 agrees at 7 bases. Germline V CDR1 and CDR2: SGHRS, YFSETQ. Trimming at V came to 4 bases and at J to 8 bases, leaving 3 bases not matched to a gene. The CDR3 is made up of 12 amino acids.

Only a few counts were recorded for this clonotype. This chain joins TRBV12-3 or TRBV12-4 and TRBJ1-5; no reliable D call. V lost 0 bases and J lost 7, with 7 bases in between. The CDR3 extends over 13 amino acids. The CDR3 nucleotides are TGTGCCAGCAGTTTAGCGTTTGGCCAGCCCCAGCATTTT. Translating it yields CASSLAFGQPQHF.

This clonotype was seen only once. J is TRBJ2-2 and V is TRBV12-3 or TRBV12-4; D possibly uses TRBD1 or TRBD2 (5 bases each). Trimming left V 3 bases short and J 4 bases short, with 15 bases between. This CDR3 has 16 residues. CDR3 sequence reads: CASSLYGTRSTGELFF. The CDR3 DNA reads as TGTGCCAGCAGTTTGTACGGGACGAGGAGCACCGGGGAGCTGTTTTTT.

To note about this clonotype: One end of the junction is discordant with germline, which a read error may explain. This chain links TRBV7-2 with TRBJ2-1; D not resolved. Germline loops: CDR1 SGHTA, CDR2 FQGNSA. The CDR3 totals 11 residues. In DNA form, the CDR3 reads TGTGCCAGCAGCTTAGGGGTGGAGCGGTTCTTC. Translation gives CASSLGVERFF.

This clonotype was seen a few times. This chain connects TRBV5-1 to TRBJ2-3; D is perhaps TRBD1 (5 bases). The length of the CDR3 is 15 residues. The V end lost 3 bases, the J end lost 4 bases, and 15 bases lay between the germline ends. The germline gives CDR1 SGHRS, CDR2 YFSETQ. Here the CDR3 DNA reads TGCGCCAGCAGCTCCGGATGGCAGGGCGCAGATACGCAGTATTTT. Its translation is CASSSGWQGADTQYF.

V gene TRBV12-3 or TRBV12-4 combines with J gene TRBJ2-2; maybe TRBD1 (5 bases). V was shortened by 7 bases and J by 3 bases, with 9 bases between the two germline ends. This CDR3 spans 13 amino acids. The CDR3 DNA reads as TGTGCCAGCACCATGACAGACACCGGGGAGCTGTTTTTT. This gives the protein CASTMTDTGELFF.

This clonotype was detected once. This CDR3 is missing its conserved last phenylalanine or tryptophan, likely due to a read error. The chain has TRBV29-1 and TRBJ2-1; the match to TRBD1 covers 7 bases. The CDR3 totals 13 residues. CDR1 and CDR2 (germline): SQVTM, ANQGSEA. The chain's CDR3 is CSVNRGLYSEQFL. The CDR3 DNA is TGCAGCGTAAACAGGGGATTATACAGTGAGCAGTTCTTA.

In DNA form, the CDR3 reads TGTGCCACCAGCAGCCCCGGACGGAATGAGCAGTTCTTC. It codes for CATSSPGRNEQFF. The chain couples TRBV15 to TRBJ2-1; no reliable D call. This CDR3 is built from 13 residues. Germline-derived CDR1 and CDR2 are LNHNV and YYDKDF (reference sequence). Trimming left V 3 bases short and J 7 bases short, with 10 bases between.

The rearrangement links TRBV5-1 to TRBJ2-4, with a tentative D call TRBD1 (6 bases). The CDR3 contains 16 residues. V gave up 2 bases and J gave up 5 bases, with 17 bases separating them. The V gene's germline CDR1 is SGHRS and CDR2 YFSETQ. In nucleotides, the CDR3 is TGCGCCAGCAGCTTCAGGGGTGACCCTCTGGAAAACATTCAGTACTTC. Its translation: CASSFRGDPLENIQYF.

The V gene is TRBV7-2, the J gene TRBJ2-1; tentative D call: TRBD2 (6 bases). Germline V gene lookup returns CDR1 SGHTA and CDR2 FQGNSA. Trimming shortened V by 1 base and J by 6 bases, and 10 bases separated the two germline ends. The CDR3 loop spans 14 amino acids. CDR3 bases: TGTGCCAGCAGCTTAGGGACTACCACCAATGAGCAGTTCTTC. This translates into CASSLGTTTNEQFF. Full variable domain (missing parts from reference TRBV7-2 and TRBJ2-1): GAGVSQSPSNKVTEKGKDVELRCDPISGHTALYWYRQSLGQGLEFLIYFQGNSAPDKSGLPSDRFSAERTGGSVSTLTIQRTQQEDSAVYLCASSLGTTTNEQFFGPGTRLTVL.

This clonotype was observed a few times. The chain has TRBV12-3 or TRBV12-4 and TRBJ2-7, with no clear D. Trimming removed 5 bases at V and 7 bases at J, with 9 bases between. The CDR3 is 11 amino acids. The CDR3: CASSERREQYF. The CDR3 bases are TGTGCCAGCAGTGAGAGGCGGGAGCAGTACTTC.